The rows below give T cell receptor beta chains drawn from one sample of a study of T cells in Graves' hyperthyroidism and ophthalmopathy. MiXCR, applied by TCRdb to the multiplex PCR reads, yields one record per CDR3 protein. In the table there are 350,000 to 400,000 distinct CDR3 sequences, around a sixth of which are singletons. Sequences were obtained from blood. These receptors all stem from a man younger than 35 with Graves' ophthalmopathy. The CDR3 runs from the conserved cysteine through the conserved F or W. The D gene is left open where the match is weak. Clone size is given for some rows only: seen once, a few or many times, or a class if the clone is expanded.

clone size: -
D gene: -
J gene: TRBJ2-1
V gene: TRBV5-6
CDR3 DNA: TGTGCCAGCAGCTTGGAGCTCGGCAATGAGCAGTTCTTC
CDR3 protein: CASSLELGNEQFF

clone size: -
D gene: TRBD2
J gene: TRBJ2-3
V gene: TRBV19
CDR3 DNA: TGTGCCAGTAGTATGTTAGCGGGGATAAGCATAGATACGCAGTATTTT
CDR3 protein: CASSMLAGISIDTQYF

clone size: -
D gene: -
J gene: TRBJ1-1
V gene: TRBV6-1
CDR3 DNA: TGTGCCAGGAGTCTTGGCACTGAAGCTTTCTTT
CDR3 protein: CARSLGTEAFF

clone size: -
D gene: TRBD2
J gene: TRBJ2-3
V gene: TRBV9
CDR3 DNA: TGTGCCAGCGGCGTAGCGGGGGATACGCAGTATTTT
CDR3 protein: CASGVAGDTQYF

clone size: many
D gene: TRBD2
J gene: TRBJ2-1
V gene: TRBV7-8
CDR3 DNA: TGTGCCAGCATCGCGGGGGACCTCTACAATGAGCAGTTCTTC
CDR3 protein: CASIAGDLYNEQFF

clone size: few
D gene: -
J gene: TRBJ2-1
V gene: TRBV24-1
CDR3 DNA: TGTGCCACCAGTGACCCACTCGGTGAGCAGTTCTTC
CDR3 protein: CATSDPLGEQFF

clone size: many
D gene: TRBD1
J gene: TRBJ1-1
V gene: TRBV5-1
CDR3 DNA: TGCGCCAGCAGCTTGTACAGGGGGAACACTGAAGCTTTCTTT
CDR3 protein: CASSLYRGNTEAFF

clone size: many
D gene: -
J gene: TRBJ1-5
V gene: TRBV12-3/TRBV12-4
CDR3 DNA: TGTGCCAGCAGTGCAGGGGAGGGCAATCAGCCCCAGCATTTT
CDR3 protein: CASSAGEGNQPQHF

clone size: many
D gene: -
J gene: TRBJ1-2
V gene: TRBV7-9
CDR3 DNA: TGTGCCAGCAGCGTTAGTCGGCTATGGGGCTACACCTTC
CDR3 protein: CASSVSRLWGYTF

clone size: -
D gene: TRBD2
J gene: TRBJ2-4
V gene: TRBV12-3/TRBV12-4
CDR3 DNA: TGTGCCAGCAGTTTTCCGCGGGGGGAACGAAACATTCAGTACTTC
CDR3 protein: CASSFPRGERNIQYF

clone size: many
D gene: TRBD1
J gene: TRBJ1-1
V gene: TRBV5-5
CDR3 DNA: TGTGCCAGCAGCTTGGACAGGGGGATGAACACTGAAGCTTTCTTT
CDR3 protein: CASSLDRGMNTEAFF

clone size: few
D gene: -
J gene: TRBJ1-2
V gene: TRBV5-1
CDR3 DNA: TGCGCCAGCAAAGATAGGACGGGTGGCTACACCTTC
CDR3 protein: CASKDRTGGYTF

clone size: many
D gene: -
J gene: TRBJ1-4
V gene: TRBV6-1
CDR3 DNA: TGTGCCAGCAGTTATCACCAGGGAAGGGGTGAAAAACTGTTTTTT
CDR3 protein: CASSYHQGRGEKLFF

clone size: -
D gene: -
J gene: TRBJ2-7
V gene: TRBV15
CDR3 DNA: TGTGCCACCAGCAGAGATCTCCCCTCCTACGAGCAGTACTTC
CDR3 protein: CATSRDLPSYEQYF

clone size: -
D gene: -
J gene: TRBJ2-7
V gene: TRBV2
CDR3 DNA: TGTGCCAGCAGGGAGCTGGGGGGCGGGAACGAGCAGTACTTC
CDR3 protein: CASRELGGGNEQYF

clone size: -
D gene: -
J gene: TRBJ2-7
V gene: TRBV2
CDR3 DNA: TGTGCCAGCAGTGAAGGATGGACGGACAGGGGAGCGGGGGACGAGCAGTACTTC
CDR3 protein: CASSEGWTDRGAGDEQYF

clone size: many
D gene: TRBD1
J gene: TRBJ1-2
V gene: TRBV6-2/TRBV6-3
CDR3 DNA: TGTGCCAGCAGCGCGGGACAGCAGTATGGCTACACCTTC
CDR3 protein: CASSAGQQYGYTF

clone size: many
D gene: -
J gene: TRBJ1-2
V gene: TRBV7-9
CDR3 DNA: TGTGCCAGCAGCTTGGAGCTGGATGGCTACACCTTC
CDR3 protein: CASSLELDGYTF

clone size: -
D gene: TRBD1
J gene: TRBJ1-5
V gene: TRBV19
CDR3 DNA: TGTGCCAGTAGTATCGCCCGGGACAGAAATCAGCCCCAGCATTTT
CDR3 protein: CASSIARDRNQPQHF

clone size: -
D gene: -
J gene: TRBJ2-1
V gene: TRBV3-1
CDR3 DNA: TGTGCCAGCAGCCAAGATTGGGGGGGGGGCCATGGTGAGCAGTTCTTC
CDR3 protein: CASSQDWGGGHGEQFF

clone size: few
D gene: TRBD2
J gene: TRBJ2-5
V gene: TRBV10-2
CDR3 DNA: TGCGCCAGCAGTGAGAGGGGACTAGTCCAGGAGACCCAGTACTTC
CDR3 protein: CASSERGLVQETQYF

clone size: -
D gene: -
J gene: TRBJ1-6
V gene: TRBV5-6
CDR3 DNA: TGTGCCAGCAGCAACCGGGACACGAACTACTTGAGTTCACCCCTCCACTTT
CDR3 protein: CASSNRDTNYLSSPLHF

clone size: -
D gene: TRBD1
J gene: TRBJ1-6
V gene: TRBV15
CDR3 DNA: TGTGCCACCAGCAGAGGTCAGGGGGCAAATAATTCACCCCTCCACTTT
CDR3 protein: CATSRGQGANNSPLHF

clone size: -
D gene: -
J gene: TRBJ1-2
V gene: TRBV19
CDR3 DNA: TGTGCCAGTAGTAACGGGAACTATGGCTACACCTTC
CDR3 protein: CASSNGNYGYTF

clone size: many
D gene: -
J gene: TRBJ1-2
V gene: TRBV6-1
CDR3 DNA: TGTGCCAGCAGAACCGACAGTTACTATGGCTACACCTTC
CDR3 protein: CASRTDSYYGYTF

clone size: many
D gene: -
J gene: TRBJ1-2
V gene: TRBV5-1
CDR3 DNA: TGCGCCAGCAGGTCAGACGATAACTATGGCTACACCTTC
CDR3 protein: CASRSDDNYGYTF

clone size: many
D gene: -
J gene: TRBJ1-3
V gene: TRBV13
CDR3 DNA: TGTGCCAGCAGCTTTGACGGGGACTCTGGAAACACCATATATTTT
CDR3 protein: CASSFDGDSGNTIYF

clone size: -
D gene: -
J gene: TRBJ2-1
V gene: TRBV24-1
CDR3 DNA: TGTGCCACCAGTGACCCCTCAGGACTATACAATGAGCAGTTCTTC
CDR3 protein: CATSDPSGLYNEQFF

clone size: many
D gene: -
J gene: TRBJ1-1
V gene: TRBV3-1
CDR3 DNA: TGTGCCAGCAGCCAAGATACAGGGCAGGTCGGCACTGAAGCTTTCTTT
CDR3 protein: CASSQDTGQVGTEAFF

clone size: -
D gene: TRBD2
J gene: TRBJ2-7
V gene: TRBV6-5
CDR3 DNA: TGTGCCAGCAGTTGGGAGGGATTGGGGGAGCAGTACTTC
CDR3 protein: CASSWEGLGEQYF

clone size: many
D gene: -
J gene: TRBJ2-7
V gene: TRBV7-8
CDR3 DNA: TGTGCCAGCAGCCCCCCGGGGACGAACGAGCAGTACTTC
CDR3 protein: CASSPPGTNEQYF

clone size: -
D gene: -
J gene: TRBJ2-2
V gene: TRBV11-2
CDR3 DNA: TGTGCCAGCAGCTTAGTGCAGAACACCGGGGAGCTGTTTTTT
CDR3 protein: CASSLVQNTGELFF

clone size: few
D gene: -
J gene: TRBJ1-1
V gene: TRBV16
CDR3 DNA: TGTGCCAGCAGCCAAACGATCACTGAAGCTTTCTTT
CDR3 protein: CASSQTITEAFF

clone size: -
D gene: TRBD2
J gene: TRBJ2-1
V gene: TRBV5-1
CDR3 DNA: TGCGCCAGCAGCTCTCCGGGGGGACTAGCGGGGGCACATGAGCAGTTCTTC
CDR3 protein: CASSSPGGLAGAHEQFF

clone size: -
D gene: TRBD1
J gene: TRBJ1-2
V gene: TRBV20-1
CDR3 DNA: TGCAGTGCTAGAAACCCAGGGACAGCAACCTATGGCTACACCTTC
CDR3 protein: CSARNPGTATYGYTF

clone size: many
D gene: TRBD1
J gene: TRBJ2-7
V gene: TRBV3-1
CDR3 DNA: TGTGCCAGCAGCCAAGTGGGACAGGGGGCGGTGGACGAGCAGTACTTC
CDR3 protein: CASSQVGQGAVDEQYF

clone size: few
D gene: TRBD1
J gene: TRBJ2-2
V gene: TRBV11-2
CDR3 DNA: TGTGCCAGCAGCTTACAGGACAGGGGGTCGAACACCGGGGAGCTGTTTTTT
CDR3 protein: CASSLQDRGSNTGELFF

clone size: few
D gene: TRBD1
J gene: TRBJ2-6
V gene: TRBV9
CDR3 DNA: TGTGCCAGCAGCGTTTACAGGGGGTCAGGGGCCAACGTCCTGACTTTC
CDR3 protein: CASSVYRGSGANVLTF